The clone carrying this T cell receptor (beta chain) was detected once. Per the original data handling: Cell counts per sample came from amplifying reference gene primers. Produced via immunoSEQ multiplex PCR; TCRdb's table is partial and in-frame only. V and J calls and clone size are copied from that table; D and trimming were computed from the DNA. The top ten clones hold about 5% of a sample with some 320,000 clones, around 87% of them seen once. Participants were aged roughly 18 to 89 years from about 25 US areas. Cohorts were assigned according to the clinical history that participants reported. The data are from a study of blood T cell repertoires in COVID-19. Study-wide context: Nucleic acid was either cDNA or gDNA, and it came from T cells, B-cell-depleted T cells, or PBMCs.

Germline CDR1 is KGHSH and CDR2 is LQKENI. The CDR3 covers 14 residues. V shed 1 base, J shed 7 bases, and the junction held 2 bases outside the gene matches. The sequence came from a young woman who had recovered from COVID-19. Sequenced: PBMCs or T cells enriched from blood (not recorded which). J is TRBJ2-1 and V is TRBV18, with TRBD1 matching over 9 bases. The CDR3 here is CASSPLGTGNEQFF. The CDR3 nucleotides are TGTGCCAGCTCACCACTTGGGACAGGGAATGAGCAGTTCTTC.